Listed below are T cell receptor beta chains from one sample, sequenced in a study of blood T cell repertoires in COVID-19. Some clones are missing from TCRdb's copy, which holds only in-frame ones; the method was immunoSEQ multiplex PCR. In the table there are under 200,000 clones, 86% of which are singletons. Source material: PBMCs or T cells enriched from blood (not recorded which). These receptors all stem from a woman aged 40 to 50 in a cohort exposed to, infected with or recovered from COVID-19 (not recorded which). The CDR3 runs from the conserved cysteine through the conserved F or W. D genes are given only for firm matches. Clone size is not always given. Where it is, it says once, few, many or a class for expanded clones.

V gene,D gene,J gene,clone size,CDR3 DNA,CDR3 protein
TRBV27,TRBD2,TRBJ2-7,NA,TGTGCCAGCAGTTTATCTTTCCCTAATAGCGGGAGTAGTAATGACGAGCAGTACTTC,CASSLSFPNSGSSNDEQYF
TRBV15,TRBD1,TRBJ1-2,NA,TGTGCCACCAGCAGAGATACGACAGGGGGATTGAAGGGCTACACCTTC,CATSRDTTGGLKGYTF
TRBV11-3,TRBD1,TRBJ1-2,NA,TGTGCCAGCAGCCATAGACAGGGAAAGCGCTATGGCTACACCTTC,CASSHRQGKRYGYTF
TRBV7-9,NA,TRBJ2-7,NA,TGTGCCAGCAGTCCTCCTTTGCAGGGTGCCTACGAGCAGTACTTC,CASSPPLQGAYEQYF
TRBV7-6,TRBD2,TRBJ2-2,NA,TGTGCCAGCAGCTCTACTAGCGGGACGGGCGGGGAGCTGTTTTTT,CASSSTSGTGGELFF
TRBV5-1,NA,TRBJ1-5,NA,TGCGCCAGCAGCTTGGACGGGAGGGGGAATCAGCCCCAGCATTTT,CASSLDGRGNQPQHF
TRBV6-5,TRBD1,TRBJ2-1,NA,TGTGCCAGCAGTTTTGGGACAGGGGTATACAATGAGCAGTTCTTC,CASSFGTGVYNEQFF
TRBV27,TRBD1,TRBJ1-1,NA,TGTGCCAGCAGTTCGGACAGGGGCACTGAAGCTTTCTTT,CASSSDRGTEAFF
TRBV15,TRBD1,TRBJ1-1,NA,TGTGCCACCAGCACCCACCCCCGGACAGGTCCGCTGAACACTGAAGCTTTCTTT,CATSTHPRTGPLNTEAFF
TRBV10-2,NA,TRBJ1-2,NA,TGCGCCAGCAGTGAACAATCAAAATTAATAGGCTACACCTTC,CASSEQSKLIGYTF
TRBV5-1,NA,TRBJ2-1,once,TGCGCCAGCAGCGTAAATACCGGGAGTTTTATGGTGGAGCAGTTCTTC,CASSVNTGSFMVEQFF
TRBV19,TRBD1,TRBJ2-1,NA,TGTGCCAGTAGCCTAAGGGACAGCTACAATGAGCAGTTCTTC,CASSLRDSYNEQFF
TRBV5-1,NA,TRBJ2-7,NA,TGCGCCAGCAGCTTGTATCCCCACAGGGAGGGGAGCTCCTACGAGCAGTACTTC,CASSLYPHREGSSYEQYF
TRBV28,NA,TRBJ1-1,NA,TGTGCCAGCAGGAGAAACAGGGAGTGGGGCACTGAAGCTTTCTTT,CASRRNREWGTEAFF
TRBV28,NA,TRBJ1-1,NA,TGTGCCAGCAACAACCTATTGTTCAGGGAGGGGTCGGCTTTCTTT,CASNNLLFREGSAFF
TRBV6-2/TRBV6-3,NA,TRBJ2-2,NA,TGTGCCAGCAGCCCCGGGGGCGGGGAGCTGTTTTTT,CASSPGGGELFF
TRBV7-8,TRBD2,TRBJ2-1,NA,TGTGCCAGCAGCCCTAGCGGGGGGGCCTCTACTGAGCAGTTCTTC,CASSPSGGASTEQFF
TRBV6-1,NA,TRBJ1-1,NA,TGTGCCAGCAGTGATCCAGGTTACAACACTGAAGCTTTCTTT,CASSDPGYNTEAFF
TRBV15,NA,TRBJ1-4,NA,TGTGCCACCAGCAGAGAAGGGACAAGTCGCGAAAAACTGTTTTTT,CATSREGTSREKLFF
TRBV28,NA,TRBJ2-3,NA,TGTGCCAGCAGTTTCGATGGACAGAGCACAGATACGCAGTATTTT,CASSFDGQSTDTQYF
TRBV14,TRBD1,TRBJ1-2,NA,TGTGCCAGCAGCCGGGACAGGGCCGCTAACTATGGCTACACCTTC,CASSRDRAANYGYTF
TRBV18,NA,TRBJ2-2,NA,TGTGCCAGCTCACCCCCCAGGGACACCGGGGAGCTGTTTTTT,CASSPPRDTGELFF
TRBV7-9,NA,TRBJ1-1,many,TGTGCCAGCAGCTTAGAACAGAACACTGAAGCTTTCTTT,CASSLEQNTEAFF